Shown below are 30 T cell receptor beta chains from a single sample sequenced in a study of T cell clonotyping in hematopoietic cell transplantation. Time point: recipient sample about 28 days before transplant, after cytoreduction. Produced via immunoSEQ multiplex PCR; TCRdb's table is partial and in-frame only. The sample carries tens of thousands of clones, roughly 85% recorded once. Sequenced material: peripheral blood mononuclear cells, taken before stem cell transplant. These receptor sequences come from a man aged 55 to 70 with acute myeloid leukemia. Some clones in this sample may be carry-over from other donors' samples.

V is TRBV7-2 and J is TRBJ2-1; either TRBD1 or TRBD2 may fit D (5 bases each). Trimming removed 3 bases from V and 8 bases from J, with 11 bases in between. This CDR3 spans 13 amino acids. The V gene's germline CDR1 is SGHTA and CDR2 FQGNSA. CDR3 amino acids: CASSFGAGYEQFF. For the CDR3, the DNA is TGTGCCAGCAGCTTCGGGGCAGGGTATGAGCAGTTCTTC.

The chain uses TRBV5-1 and TRBJ1-3, with D uncertain. From germline, CDR1 is SGHRS and CDR2 YFSETQ. Trimming cost V 6 bases and J 3 bases, with 13 bases left between them. This CDR3 has 14 residues. The CDR3 here is CASTYTGGGNTIYF. The CDR3 DNA is TGCGCCAGCACATACACCGGTGGTGGAAACACCATATATTTT.

This chain uses TRBV6-6 with TRBJ2-7, with 9 bases aligning to TRBD1. V lost 2 bases, J lost 6 bases, and 8 bases stayed unmatched. The CDR3 covers 15 residues. The germline V gene has CDR1 MNHNY and CDR2 SVGAGI (reference sequence). CDR3 in amino acids: CASSYPPGQGREQYF. CDR3 nucleotide sequence: TGTGCCAGCAGTTACCCACCGGGACAGGGTCGCGAGCAGTACTTC.

The chain couples TRBV29-1 to TRBJ1-1, with D possibly TRBD1 on 6 matching bases. The CDR3 loop spans 10 amino acids. Germline CDR1 is SQVTM and CDR2 is ANQGSEA. As DNA, the CDR3 is TGCACCGGAGGACAGAATGAAGCTTTCTTT. Protein: CTGGQNEAFF.

This clone was counted once. V gene TRBV7-6 combines with J gene TRBJ1-5; D not certain. The CDR3 runs 16 residues. Germline V lookup: CDR1 SGHVS, CDR2 FNYEAQ. V lost 2 bases to trimming and J lost 7 bases, with 18 bases between them. CDR3: CASSLTTLRGTQPQHF. In DNA form, the CDR3 reads TGTGCCAGCAGCTTAACCACATTACGGGGAACGCAGCCCCAGCATTTT.

The V gene is TRBV10-3, the J gene TRBJ2-3, with TRBD2 identical over 11 bases. Germline trimming cut 4 bases from V and 3 bases from J; bases unmatched to any gene: 3. Germline V gene lookup returns CDR1 ENHRY and CDR2 SYGVKD. The CDR3 runs 15 residues. CDR3 amino acids: CAISVGLAETDTQYF. CDR3 nucleotides: TGTGCCATCAGTGTGGGACTAGCGGAGACAGATACGCAGTATTTT.

Only one count was recorded for this clone. The CDR3 DNA reads as TGTGCCAGCAGCCTTAGTCCTGCTAACTATGGCTACACCTTC. Its protein product is CASSLSPANYGYTF. The chain is built from TRBV7-9 and TRBJ1-2; no clear D gene. The CDR3 covers 14 residues. V gave up 5 bases and J gave up 0 bases, with 10 bases separating them. The germline V gene encodes CDR1 SEHNR and CDR2 FQNEAQ (reference sequence). Full variable domain (remainder filled in from reference TRBV7-9 and TRBJ1-2): DTGVSQNPRHKITKRGQNVTFRCDPISEHNRLYWYRQTLGQGPEFLTYFQNEAQLEKSRLLSDRFSAERPKGSFSTLEIQRTEQGDSAMYLCASSLSPANYGYTFGSGTRLTVV.

V and J are TRBV7-2 and TRBJ1-2; 9 nucleotides align to TRBD1. V shed 4 bases, J shed 8 bases, and the junction held 5 bases outside the gene matches. The CDR3 is 13 amino acids. Germline V gene sequence: CDR1 SGHTA, CDR2 FQGNSA. CDR3 residues: CASSSRTGEGYTF. Written as DNA, the CDR3 is TGTGCCAGCAGCTCCCGGACAGGGGAAGGCTACACCTTC.

This chain connects TRBV5-4 to TRBJ1-2, with a possible D match to TRBD1 (6 bases). The ends were cut back, 4 bases at V and 4 bases at J, with 17 bases in the middle. This CDR3 comprises 15 residues. CDR1 is SGHNT and CDR2 is YYREEE in the germline V gene (reference sequence). CDR3 region: CASSRGAGQVYGYTF. CDR3 sequence (DNA): TGTGCCAGCAGCCGGGGGGCAGGCCAGGTCTATGGCTACACCTTC.

The chain couples TRBV5-4 to TRBJ2-5; 7 bases align to TRBD1. The CDR3 loop spans 16 amino acids. Germline CDR1 is SGHNT and CDR2 is YYREEE (reference sequence). With 1 base clipped from V and 1 base from J, the junction kept 7 bases outside the gene matches. Here the CDR3 DNA reads TGTGCCAGCAGCTTGAAAGGGGGCGTCTTCCAAGAGACCCAGTACTTC. Amino acid sequence: CASSLKGGVFQETQYF.

This clone was seen a handful of times. The V gene is TRBV14, the J gene TRBJ2-5; D remains unclear. CDR3 length: 16 amino acids. V was shortened by 4 bases and J by 1 base, with 16 bases between the two germline ends. The germline CDR1 and CDR2 sequences are SGHDN and FVKESK. CDR3 nucleotides: TGTGCCAGCAGCCGTTTTTGGCAGGTGGCCCAAGAGACCCAGTACTTC. Residues: CASSRFWQVAQETQYF. The full variable domain, rest sourced from reference TRBV14 and TRBJ2-5, is EAGVTQFPSHSVIEKGQTVTLRCDPISGHDNLYWYRRVMGKEIKFLLHFVKESKQDESGMPNNRFLAERTGGTYSTLKVQPAELEDSGVYFCASSRFWQVAQETQYFGPGTRLLVL.

This sequence joins TRBV4-2 and TRBJ2-2, with TRBD1 matching over 9 bases. Germline V CDR1 and CDR2: LGHNA, YNFKEQ. There are 16 residues in the CDR3. The V and J ends lost 2 bases and 4 bases, in that order; junction bases with no gene match: 5. The CDR3 region has the DNA TGTGCCAGCAGCCAAAGGACAGGGGTGGGCACCGGGGAGCTGTTTTTT. Residues: CASSQRTGVGTGELFF.

V gene TRBV7-8 combines with J gene TRBJ2-2; unclear D gene. Germline V gene data show CDR1 as SGHVS and CDR2 as FQNEAQ. The V gene lost 5 bases and the J gene lost 0 bases, with 10 bases spanning the gap. There are 15 residues in the CDR3. CDR3 sequence reads: CASSRTSANTGELFF. The CDR3 region has the DNA TGTGCCAGCAGCAGGACCAGCGCGAACACCGGGGAGCTGTTTTTT.

J is TRBJ2-5 and V is TRBV4-1; TRBD1 matches at 8 bases. Germline V CDR1 and CDR2: MGHRA, YSYEKL. J gave up 5 bases and V 5 bases, and 7 bases lay outside the gene matches. The CDR3 covers 14 residues. The CDR3 DNA follows: TGCGCCAGCAGCATGACAGGGGTGGTTGAGACCCAGTACTTC. It encodes CASSMTGVVETQYF.

Turning to this clone: The same CDR3 can be traced to other DNA sequences in this sample. The rearrangement links TRBV7-2 to TRBJ2-3; D is perhaps TRBD2 (6 bases). This CDR3 region has 15 residues. V lost 3 bases to trimming and J lost 2 bases, with 12 bases between them. The germline gives CDR1 SGHTA, CDR2 FQGNSA. Here the CDR3 reads CASSLGSGSTDTQYF. CDR3 bases: TGTGCCAGCAGCTTGGGTAGCGGATCCACAGATACGCAGTATTTT.

This clone appeared a few times. The chain links TRBV7-3 to TRBJ2-1; 11 bases fit TRBD2. The germline gives CDR1 SGHTA, CDR2 FQGTGA. This CDR3 spans 14 amino acids. V trimming: 6 bases; J trimming: 5 bases; junction bases outside the gene matches: 3. For the CDR3, the DNA is TGTGCCAGCAGAGTAGCGGGGGGGGACAATGAGCAGTTCTTC. Its protein product is CASRVAGGDNEQFF.

V gene TRBV4-1 combines with J gene TRBJ1-1; 10 nucleotides match TRBD1. Trimming took 1 base from V and 10 from J; bases not matched to a gene: 3. This CDR3 has 13 amino acids. Germline lookup yields CDR1 MGHRA and CDR2 YSYEKL. Here the CDR3 reads CASSQGTGGGAFF. The CDR3 DNA follows: TGCGCCAGCAGCCAAGGGACAGGGGGTGGAGCTTTCTTT.

The rearrangement joins TRBV6-5 to TRBJ2-6; 7 bases are a match to TRBD1. The V gene end was trimmed by 4 bases and the J gene end by 2 bases; junction bases not matched to a gene: 2. The CDR3 length is 15 residues. Germline V gives CDR1 MNHEY, CDR2 SVGAGI. The CDR3 nucleotides read TGTGCCAGCAGTTCCGACAGGGCTGGGGCCAACGTCCTGACTTTC. Amino acids: CASSSDRAGANVLTF.

The chain is built from TRBV4-1 and TRBJ2-7, with 15 bases that match TRBD2. The CDR3 loop spans 19 amino acids. Germline trimming cut 1 base from V and 0 bases from J; bases unmatched to any gene: 7. Germline CDR1 and CDR2: MGHRA and YSYEKL. The CDR3 protein is CASSQGQPGLAGGSYEQYF. CDR3 sequence (DNA): TGCGCCAGCAGCCAAGGCCAACCGGGACTAGCGGGGGGCTCCTACGAGCAGTACTTC.

This clone was detected once. This chain uses TRBV5-1 with TRBJ2-3; 12 nucleotides match TRBD1. Germline assignment: CDR1 SGHRS and CDR2 YFSETQ. J lost 5 bases, V lost 4 bases, and 8 bases had no gene match. The CDR3 is 16 amino acids. CDR3 loop: CASSRGQGASGDTQYF. The CDR3 nucleotides are TGCGCCAGCAGCCGGGGACAGGGGGCTTCGGGAGATACGCAGTATTTT.

This chain connects TRBV27 to TRBJ1-2, with D possibly TRBD1 on 5 matching bases. Germline CDR1 and CDR2: MNHEY and SMNVEV (reference sequence). This CDR3 has 14 residues. Trimming stripped 5 bases from V and 8 bases from J, with 18 bases between. CDR3 sequence reads: CASSLYGAGRGYTF. In nucleotides, the CDR3 is TGTGCCAGCAGTCTTTATGGGGCAGGGAGAGGCTACACCTTC.

The rearrangement uses TRBV4-3 and TRBJ2-5; D ambiguous. The germline V gene has CDR1 LGHNA and CDR2 YSLEER. CDR3 length: 15 amino acids. V dropped 1 base and J dropped 11 bases, with 20 bases sitting between them. The CDR3 bases are TGCGCCAGCAGCCAAGCAAGGGCTGCTTACTCAGCACAGTACTTC. Protein sequence: CASSQARAAYSAQYF.

Points on this clone: The same CDR3 can be traced to other DNA sequences in this sample. The V and J genes are TRBV7-2 and TRBJ2-3; perhaps TRBD2 as D (6 bases). Germline CDR1 SGHTA, CDR2 FQGNSA. This CDR3 spans 15 amino acids. Trimming shortened V by 1 base and J by 0 bases, and 8 bases separated the two germline ends. The chain's CDR3 is CASSLGSGSTDTQYF. The CDR3 coding sequence is TGTGCCAGCAGCTTAGGGAGCGGGAGCACAGATACGCAGTATTTT.

This rearrangement joins TRBV5-1 to TRBJ2-7; 10 nucleotides match TRBD2. The germline gives CDR1 SGHRS, CDR2 YFSETQ. V gave up 1 base and J gave up 6 bases; unmatched junction bases: 10. This CDR3 comprises 16 residues. Here the CDR3 reads CASSLQSGGAVFEQYF. The DNA of the CDR3 is TGCGCCAGCAGCTTGCAGAGCGGGGGGGCCGTATTCGAGCAGTACTTC.

The V gene is TRBV28, the J gene TRBJ1-1; TRBD1 agrees at 8 bases. This CDR3 is built from 14 residues. The V and J ends lost 9 bases and 2 bases, in that order; junction bases with no gene match: 8. Germline loops: CDR1 MDHEN, CDR2 SYDVKM. The CDR3 reads CASRTGTLNTEAFF. CDR3 DNA: TGTGCCAGTCGGACAGGGACCTTAAACACTGAAGCTTTCTTT.

The DNA for the CDR3 is TGTGCCTGGTCCTCGGGGGACGGAAACACAGATACGCAGTATTTT. Translating gives CAWSSGDGNTDTQYF. The chain couples TRBV30 to TRBJ2-3; a possible D gene is TRBD2 (6 bases). Germline CDR1 and CDR2: GTSNPN and SVGIG (reference sequence). The CDR3 contains 15 residues. V lost 5 bases and J lost 2, with 17 bases in between.

The chain has TRBV7-2 and TRBJ2-1; tentative D call: TRBD2 (6 bases). The CDR3 runs to 13 residues. Deletions cut 5 bases from V and 12 bases from J, with 17 bases between. Germline V gives CDR1 SGHTA, CDR2 FQGNSA. In nucleotides, the CDR3 is TGTGCCAGCAGCGCCGGGGAGGTACTTGGGCAGTTCTTC. Encoded protein: CASSAGEVLGQFF.

The rearrangement uses TRBV5-1 and TRBJ1-2; TRBD1 might be the D (6 bases). Germline CDR1 is SGHRS and CDR2 is YFSETQ. V was trimmed by 2 bases and J by 4 bases, leaving 18 bases between them. This CDR3 comprises 16 residues. The CDR3 coding sequence is TGCGCCAGCAGCTTAACTGGCGCACAGGGCCTCTATGGCTACACCTTC. This translates into CASSLTGAQGLYGYTF.

The J gene is TRBJ2-5, the V gene TRBV7-2; 9 nucleotides match TRBD2. The J segment lost 4 bases and the V segment lost 0 bases, leaving 3 bases of the junction unmatched. Germline-derived CDR1 and CDR2 are SGHTA and FQGNSA. The CDR3 runs 15 residues. The CDR3 reads CASSLALAGRETQYF. In DNA, the CDR3 is TGTGCCAGCAGCTTAGCCCTAGCGGGGAGAGAGACCCAGTACTTC.

The chain combines TRBV7-3 with TRBJ1-1; a possible D gene is TRBD1 (5 bases). Germline V gene data show CDR1 as SGHTA and CDR2 as FQGTGA. The CDR3 covers 16 residues. Trimming stripped 2 bases from V and 2 bases from J, with 15 bases between. The CDR3 protein is CASSLPLDGGNTEAFF. CDR3 DNA sequence: TGTGCCAGCAGCTTACCTTTGGACGGGGGAAACACTGAAGCTTTCTTT.